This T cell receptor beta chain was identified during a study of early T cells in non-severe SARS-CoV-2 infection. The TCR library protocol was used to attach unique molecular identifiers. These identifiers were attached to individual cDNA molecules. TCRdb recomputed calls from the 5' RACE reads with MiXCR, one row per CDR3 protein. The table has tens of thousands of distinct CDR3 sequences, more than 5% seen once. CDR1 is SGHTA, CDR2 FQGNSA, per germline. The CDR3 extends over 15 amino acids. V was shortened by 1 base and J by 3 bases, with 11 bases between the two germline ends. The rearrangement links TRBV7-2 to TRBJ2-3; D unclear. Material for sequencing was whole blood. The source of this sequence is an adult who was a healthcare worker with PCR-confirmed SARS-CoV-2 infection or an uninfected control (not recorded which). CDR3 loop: CASSLDIGSTDTQYF. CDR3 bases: TGTGCCAGCAGCTTAGATATAGGCTCAACAGATACGCAGTATTTT.